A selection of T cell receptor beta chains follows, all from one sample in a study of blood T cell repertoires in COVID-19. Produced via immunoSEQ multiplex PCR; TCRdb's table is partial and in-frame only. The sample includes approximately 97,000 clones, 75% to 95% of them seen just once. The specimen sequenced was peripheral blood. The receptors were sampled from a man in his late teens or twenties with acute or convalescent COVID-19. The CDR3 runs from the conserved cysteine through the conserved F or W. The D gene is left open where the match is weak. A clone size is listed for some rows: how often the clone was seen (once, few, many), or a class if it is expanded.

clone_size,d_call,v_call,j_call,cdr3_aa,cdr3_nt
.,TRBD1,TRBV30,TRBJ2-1,CAWSLGQGGNEQFF,TGTGCCTGGAGTTTAGGACAGGGGGGCAATGAGCAGTTCTTC
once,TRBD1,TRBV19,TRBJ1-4,CASQKGQGFLGNEKLFF,TGTGCCAGTCAGAAGGGACAGGGATTTTTAGGGAATGAAAAACTGTTTTTT
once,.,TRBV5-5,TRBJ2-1,CASSLARNTNEQFF,TGTGCCAGCAGCTTGGCCAGAAACACGAATGAGCAGTTCTTC
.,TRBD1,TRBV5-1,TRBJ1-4,CASSERRQATGRNEKLFF,TGCGCCAGCAGCGAGAGACGTCAAGCGACAGGGAGAAATGAAAAACTGTTTTTT
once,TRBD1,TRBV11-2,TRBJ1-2,CASSLTGDSGGYTF,TGTGCCAGCAGCCTCACAGGGGACAGCGGCGGCTACACCTTC
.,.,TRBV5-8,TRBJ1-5,CASSPDGGVNQPQHF,TGTGCCAGCAGCCCTGACGGGGGTGTAAATCAGCCCCAGCATTTT
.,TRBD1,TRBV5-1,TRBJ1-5,CASSWTGISNQPQHF,TGCGCCAGCAGCTGGACAGGGATTAGCAATCAGCCCCAGCATTTT
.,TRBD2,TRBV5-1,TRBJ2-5,CASSNRKTSGTSSGETQYF,TGCGCCAGCAGCAACAGAAAGACTAGCGGGACCTCCAGCGGAGAGACCCAGTACTTC
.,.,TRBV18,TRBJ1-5,CASSPPTGGAIGNQPQHF,TGTGCCAGCTCACCACCCACGGGGGGAGCCATCGGTAATCAGCCCCAGCATTTT
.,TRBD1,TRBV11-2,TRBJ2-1,CASSYTDRVNEQFF,TGTGCCAGCAGCTACACGGACAGGGTAAATGAGCAGTTCTTC
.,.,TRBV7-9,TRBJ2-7,CASSPPRVGAYEQYF,TGTGCCAGCAGCCCCCCCAGGGTAGGCGCCTACGAGCAGTACTTC
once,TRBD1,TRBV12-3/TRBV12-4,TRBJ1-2,CASSESGGGYTF,TGTGCCAGCAGTGAATCAGGGGGAGGCTACACCTTC
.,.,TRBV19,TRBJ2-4,CASSGDRNKNIQYF,TGTGCCAGTAGTGGAGACAGAAATAAAAACATTCAGTACTTC
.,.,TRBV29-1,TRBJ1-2,CSLPRNSNYGYTF,TGCAGCTTGCCAAGAAACTCGAACTATGGCTACACCTTC
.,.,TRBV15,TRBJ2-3,CATRPADSTDTQYF,TGTGCCACCAGGCCAGCGGATAGCACAGATACGCAGTATTTT
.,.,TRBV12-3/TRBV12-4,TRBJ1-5,CASGGDNQPQHF,TGTGCCAGCGGCGGGGACAATCAGCCCCAGCATTTT
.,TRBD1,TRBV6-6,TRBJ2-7,CASSPTGEIYEQYF,TGTGCCAGCAGTCCGACAGGGGAAATCTACGAGCAGTACTTC
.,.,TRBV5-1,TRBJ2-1,CASSFDEGEQFF,TGCGCCAGCAGCTTCGATGAGGGTGAGCAGTTCTTC
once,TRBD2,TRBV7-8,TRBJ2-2,CASSLGTRGPGELFF,TGTGCCAGCAGCTTAGGGACTAGGGGCCCCGGGGAGCTGTTTTTT
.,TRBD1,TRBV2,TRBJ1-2,CASSGTGGNYGYTF,TGTGCCAGCAGTGGGACAGGGGGAAACTATGGCTACACCTTC
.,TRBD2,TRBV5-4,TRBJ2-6,CASSLDGGGSGANVLTF,TGTGCCAGCAGCTTGGACGGGGGGGGTAGTGGGGCCAACGTCCTGACTTTC
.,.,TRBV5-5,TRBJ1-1,CASSQMDTLNTEAFF,TGTGCCAGCAGCCAAATGGACACCTTGAACACTGAAGCTTTCTTT
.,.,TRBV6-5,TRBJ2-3,CASRSRDSGTDTQYF,TGTGCCAGCAGGTCCCGGGACTCAGGCACAGATACGCAGTATTTT
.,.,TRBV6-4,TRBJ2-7,CASSDLQLGRASYEQYF,TGTGCCAGCAGTGACCTACAACTGGGCAGGGCCTCCTACGAGCAGTACTTC
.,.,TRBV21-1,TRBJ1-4,CASSNEGRGGEKLFF,TGTGCCAGCAGCAACGAGGGGAGGGGTGGCGAAAAACTGTTTTTT
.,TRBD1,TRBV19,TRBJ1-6,CASSMPTGGHSPLHF,TGTGCCAGTAGTATGCCCACAGGGGGCCATTCACCCCTCCACTTT
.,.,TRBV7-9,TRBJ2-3,CASSFDGGASTDTQYF,TGTGCCAGCAGCTTCGATGGGGGGGCCAGCACAGATACGCAGTATTTT
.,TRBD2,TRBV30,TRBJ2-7,CACSAGDTYEQYF,TGTGCCTGTTCCGCGGGAGATACCTACGAGCAGTACTTC
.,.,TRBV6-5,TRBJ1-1,CASSYHGTHLNTEAFF,TGTGCCAGCAGTTACCACGGGACACACCTGAACACTGAAGCTTTCTTT
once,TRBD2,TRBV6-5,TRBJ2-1,CASSYSWREDPNEQFF,TGTGCCAGCAGTTACTCTTGGCGGGAGGACCCCAATGAGCAGTTCTTC
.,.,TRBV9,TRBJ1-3,CASTPGAGNTIYF,TGTGCCAGCACCCCAGGGGCTGGAAACACCATATATTTT
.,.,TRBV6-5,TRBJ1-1,CASSPRQRVNTEAFF,TGTGCCAGCAGCCCCCGACAACGAGTGAACACTGAAGCTTTCTTT
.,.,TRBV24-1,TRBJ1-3,CATKKTGRKSGNTIYF,TGTGCCACCAAAAAAACAGGGCGCAAATCTGGAAACACCATATATTTT
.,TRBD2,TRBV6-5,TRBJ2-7,CASRLAGGRYEQYF,TGTGCCAGCAGACTAGCGGGAGGGAGGTACGAGCAGTACTTC
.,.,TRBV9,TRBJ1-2,CASSPLDEGNYGYTF,TGTGCCAGCAGCCCACTGGACGAGGGAAACTATGGCTACACCTTC
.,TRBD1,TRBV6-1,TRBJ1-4,CASSERDRESKKLFF,TGTGCCAGCAGTGAACGCGACAGGGAGTCGAAGAAACTGTTTTTT
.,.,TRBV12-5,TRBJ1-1,CASGYTSPGVTLNTEAFF,TGTGCTAGTGGTTACACCTCTCCAGGGGTTACACTGAACACTGAAGCTTTCTTT
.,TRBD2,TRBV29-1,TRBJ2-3,CSYTSGGAGSYF,TGCAGCTACACTAGCGGGGGGGCCGGGTCGTATTTT
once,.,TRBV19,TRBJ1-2,CASRIPTGSGYGYTF,TGTGCCAGTAGGATACCAACAGGGTCAGGCTATGGCTACACCTTC
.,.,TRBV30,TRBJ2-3,CAWSVQTTDTQYF,TGTGCCTGGAGTGTACAGACAACAGATACGCAGTATTTT
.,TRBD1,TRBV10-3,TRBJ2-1,CAISESNLRGQGKQVSYNEQFF,TGTGCCATCAGTGAGTCAAACCTTAGGGGACAGGGTAAACAGGTCTCCTACAATGAGCAGTTCTTC
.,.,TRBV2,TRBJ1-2,CASSLKTEGAGGYTF,TGTGCCAGCAGCCTAAAGACCGAGGGCGCAGGTGGCTACACCTTC
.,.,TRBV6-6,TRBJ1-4,CASSYFQGNEKLFF,TGTGCCAGCAGTTACTTCCAGGGAAATGAAAAACTGTTTTTT